This T cell receptor (beta chain) stems from a study of blood T cell repertoires in COVID-19 (dated by TCRdb to about 2020). With respect to the entire study: The collaborator samples originated in the United States, Italy and Spain and spanned the acute and convalescent phases of COVID-19. The prospective study material was composed of cDNA or gDNA derived from T cells, B-cell-depleted T cells, or PBMCs. Deeply sampled blood TCRbeta repertoires from subjects exposed to, actively infected with, or recovered from COVID-19 were included in the dataset. A freely available public database, intended as a resource for researchers studying the immune response to SARS-CoV-2, is where the repertoires were released. The samples were drawn from the first 160 participants of the ongoing ImmuneRACE study and from 1,200 or so subjects provided by 6 global collaborators. A de-identified subject ID, COVID-19 status, age in years and sex were almost always included in the sample metadata. Where HLA class I and class II types were available, the types were taken from metadata supplied by the sample provider, not from assay-based typing.

General conclusions and limits of the study: The amount of clinical and demographic metadata varied by source and participant and was provided uncurated.

The immunoSEQ Assay, a bias-controlled multiplex PCR, was used to amplify TCRbeta CDR3 regions from genomic DNA. From the authors' description of their analysis: The number of nucleated cells in each sample was estimated by amplification of reference gene primers within the assay. Sequence reads were collapsed and filtered to measure the absolute abundance of every unique TCRbeta CDR3 rearrangement. Productive Simpson clonality was computed per sample as the square root of Simpson's diversity index over productive rearrangements. TCRdb carries this immuneACCESS record with in-frame sequences only. Its versions omit some clonotypes, under half of them owing to an unresolved V gene in the studies checked, with the rest unexplained. V, J and clone size are taken as reported in that table, and D and trimming were inferred from the DNA itself. The sample contains roughly 60,000 clones, roughly 80% of them found a single time. The ten largest make up 16% of the sample.

In Seattle, one collaborating source enrolled patients while the infection was active and tracked those patients longitudinally over the course of disease. Collaborating institutions collected whole blood in K2EDTA tubes following their own protocols. Collaborator samples were shipped for TCRbeta analysis as frozen whole blood, isolated PBMCs, or DNA extracted from either sample type. The germline V end is reduced by 4 bases and the J end by 1 base; junction bases left unmatched: 6. Sequences SGHRS (CDR1) and YFSETQ (CDR2) are obtained from the germline V gene. Reading from cysteine to phenylalanine, the CDR3 counts 15 amino acids. Only the CDR3 DNA stays, 45 bases, in frame from base 1. Turning to this clone: Its antigen is not yet known. The input lacks base qualities; no much larger clone sits a single base away.

This chain joins TRBV5-1 to TRBJ1-1, and TRBD1 aligns with 8 junction nucleotides. This receptor was taken from a man between 60 and 75 years old with COVID-19, enrolled during active disease. Sequencing was carried out using peripheral blood. The CDR3: CASSPRTGSNTEAFF. The nucleotides read TGCGCCAGCAGCCCCCGGACAGGGTCGAACACTGAAGCTTTCTTT. Reference TRBV5-1 and TRBJ1-1 genes cover what lies past the CDR3, so the full variable domain is KAGVTQTPRYLIKTRGQQVTLSCSPISGHRSVSWYQQTPGQGLQFLFEYFSETQRNKGNFPGRFSGRQFSNSRSEMNVSTLELGDSALYLCASSPRTGSNTEAFFGQGTRLTVV.